These T cell receptor beta chains were read from a single sample in a study of blood T cell repertoires in COVID-19. Produced via immunoSEQ multiplex PCR; TCRdb's table is partial and in-frame only. The profile covers about 180,000 clones, with roughly 88% appearing a single time and 9.5% to 12% taken by the ten largest. The sample comprised peripheral blood. Receptor source: a human donor with active or convalescent COVID-19. The donor label of this sample is uncertain. The CDR3 runs from the conserved cysteine through the conserved F or W. A D gene is named only where the DNA matches it firmly. For some rows the clone size is stated as once, few or many, or as a class when expanded; others skip it.

clone_size j_call v_call d_call cdr3_nt cdr3_aa
NA TRBJ1-1 TRBV29-1 NA TGCAGCGTTGGACAGGTCGAGATGAACACTGAAGCTTTCTTT CSVGQVEMNTEAFF
NA TRBJ2-7 TRBV6-2/TRBV6-3 NA TGTGCCAGCAGTTACATCCAACTCGGGCAGTACTTC CASSYIQLGQYF
NA TRBJ1-1 TRBV7-9 TRBD1 TGTGCCAGCAGCTTAGCGGGGCAGGGGGCGCGCGGAGAAGCTTTCTTT CASSLAGQGARGEAFF
NA TRBJ2-4 TRBV27 TRBD1 TGTGCCAGCAGTGTAGGACAGGGGGTGTATCGCGCTAGCCAAAACATTCAGTACTTC CASSVGQGVYRASQNIQYF
NA TRBJ1-2 TRBV20-1 NA TGCAGTGCCACAGCTGACTATGGCTACACCTTC CSATADYGYTF
NA TRBJ2-1 TRBV5-1 TRBD2 TGCGCCAGTCGAGCGGGGGGAGTAGATAATGAGCAGTTCTTC CASRAGGVDNEQFF
many TRBJ2-5 TRBV9 NA TGTGCCAGCAACCCGGGTGGGGGGTCCCAAGAGACCCAGTACTTC CASNPGGGSQETQYF
NA TRBJ2-6 TRBV4-2 NA TGTGCCAGCAGCCAAGAAAGGAGACTCCTCTCTGGGGCCAACGTCCTGACTTTC CASSQERRLLSGANVLTF
NA TRBJ2-4 TRBV30 NA TGTGCCTGGAGTTTCACGGGACTAGCCAAAAACATTCAGTACTTC CAWSFTGLAKNIQYF
once TRBJ2-3 TRBV3-1/TRBV3-2 TRBD2 TGTGCCGCGACTGGGGCGGGGGGCACAGATACGCAGTATTTT CAATGAGGTDTQYF
NA TRBJ2-5 TRBV6-5 TRBD2 TGTGCCAGCAGCGTCCTACCGGGGGGGCGCGAGACCCAGTACTTC CASSVLPGGRETQYF
NA TRBJ1-2 TRBV11-2 NA TGTGCCAGCACTGAAAAGAGGCAGGGGTGGGGCTACACCTTC CASTEKRQGWGYTF
NA TRBJ2-7 TRBV10-3 TRBD2 TGTGCCATCAGTGAGTCATACGCCGGTCTAGCGGGGGACGAGCAGTACTTC CAISESYAGLAGDEQYF
NA TRBJ2-5 TRBV13 TRBD1 TGTGCCAGCAGCACCTCCAGGGGGGAGACCCAGTACTTC CASSTSRGETQYF
NA TRBJ2-7 TRBV5-1 TRBD1 TGCGCCAGCAGCTTTCGGGGACAGGGGAGCGAGCAGTACTTC CASSFRGQGSEQYF
NA TRBJ2-3 TRBV9 TRBD2 TGTGCCAGCAGCGTAACCCCGTGGTTAGCGGGAAAGGGGAGCACAGATACGCAGTATTTT CASSVTPWLAGKGSTDTQYF
NA TRBJ1-4 TRBV2 NA TGTGCCAGCAGAACTATTGGCCCCCTAGGTGAAAAACTGTTTTTT CASRTIGPLGEKLFF
NA TRBJ1-5 TRBV24-1 NA TGTGCCACCAGTGGGGCAGGGTTTGATCAGCCCCAGCATTTT CATSGAGFDQPQHF
NA TRBJ2-3 TRBV4-1 TRBD2 TGCGCCAGCAGCCAAGTTCGCGGGGGGGAAGATACGCAGTATTTT CASSQVRGGEDTQYF
NA TRBJ2-3 TRBV5-1 NA TGCGCCAGCAGCTACGGACTAACCACAGATACGCAGTATTTT CASSYGLTTDTQYF
once TRBJ1-1 TRBV6-5 NA TGTGCCAGCATCCTCTCGGGGAACACTGAAGCTTTCTTT CASILSGNTEAFF